This T cell receptor beta chain was sequenced for a study of T cell responses to AZD1222 COVID-19 vaccine (dated by TCRdb to the early 2020s). Turning to the overall study: TCR sequencing was performed for over 230 trial participants, of whom around 200 were given two doses of AZD1222 and around 25 were given two doses of MenACWY control vaccine. Trial participants were enrolled by age into subgroups of 18-55, 56-69 and 70-plus years, and about 150, 27 and 61 TCR-sequenced participants, respectively, were included in these subgroups. General study outcomes and caveats: The whole spike protein was spanned by vaccine-associated CD4 TCRs, and dominant responses were seen in regions 160-218 and 743-854. After two AZD1222 doses, both the breadth and the depth of spike-specific TCRs were significantly higher than at day 0 and than in MenACWY recipients. Because no day 14 peak-response samples were available, the repertoires could be characterized only after the peak T cell response. In the small 56-69-year group, the increase in depth fell short of significance, most likely because of low power. Reportedly, almost half of the unique spike-specific TCRs recognized epitopes lying outside the regions that are mutated in the B.1.351 and B.1.1.7 variants. Conclusions about previously exposed vaccinees are limited because only 5 or 6 AZD1222 recipients were SARS-CoV-2 seropositive at baseline. Participants were mostly white British, with more females than males. The authors suggested clonal diversity may have been underestimated.

CDR1 and CDR2, looked up from the germline V gene (reference sequence), are LGHDT and YNNKEL. The CDR3 measures 14 amino acids from cysteine to phenylalanine. Only the CDR3 portion is preserved as DNA: 42 bases, with reading frame beginning at the first base. V lost 1 base and J lost 1 base; the stretch between them is 7 bases long. Concerning this clone: The antigen this receptor binds is unknown. No qualities accompany the bases; no much larger clone lies one base away.

The CDR3 regions of human TCRbeta chains were subjected to immunosequencing. In the paper's pipeline: Repertoire TCRs were matched against a reference library of SARS-CoV-2-specific TCRs generated with the MIRA antigen-specificity platform. Breadth was defined as the fraction of unique TCRs that were SARS-CoV-2-associated. Depth was defined as the fraction of total T cells that were SARS-CoV-2-associated. Using the MIRA data, each spike-specific TCR was mapped to the spike region that the TCR reacts to and placed in a CD4 or CD8 class. Log10-transformed breadth and depth values were compared by one-way ANOVA with Sidak's multiple comparisons tests. TCRdb mirrors the immuneACCESS table, restricted to in-frame sequences. Some clones are absent from its copies; in checked studies, under half trace to an unresolved V gene, and the reason for the others is unknown. V, J and clone size are taken as reported in that table, and D and trimming were inferred from the DNA itself. The sample table lists around 140,000 clones, approximately 93% of them with a count of one. The ten largest clones take up 9% to 15% of the sample.

The meaning of the sample's time point label: sample from adult after SARS-CoV-2 infection, after symptom onset. A couple of convalescent COVID-19 patients, sampled after symptom onset from adults with prior SARS-CoV-2 infection, were also TCR-sequenced for comparison. The chain is made from TRBV3-1 (or the pseudogene TRBV3-2) and TRBJ2-5; the D gene is possibly TRBD2, with 5 bases matching. The sample here was peripheral blood, taken after recovery from COVID-19. The receptor comes from an adult who had recovered from COVID-19. In nucleotide form, the sequence is TGTGCCAGCAGCCAAGTCGCGGGCCAAGAGACCCAGTACTTC. Its coded protein is CASSQVAGQETQYF.